The 24 T cell receptor beta chains below all came from one sample that was sequenced in a study of T cells in Graves' hyperthyroidism and ophthalmopathy. Template material for amplifying TCR beta CDR3 regions consisted of RNA transcripts. In the first-round RT-PCR of the TCR CDR3, the HTBI primer set was used. TCRdb fed the multiplex PCR reads into MiXCR, producing one record per CDR3 protein. The table lists about 210,000 distinct CDR3 sequences, under 20% of them singletons, with around 50% in the top ten. Source material: blood. The receptors shown here come from a man between 45 and 60 years old with Graves' hyperthyroidism.

The rearrangement joins TRBV27 to TRBJ1-6; D might be TRBD1 (6 bases). The V gene lost 3 bases and the J gene lost 8 bases, with 11 bases spanning the gap. Looked up from germline, CDR1 is MNHEY and CDR2 is SMNVEV (reference sequence). The CDR3 is 14 residues long. The CDR3 DNA follows: TGTGCCAGCAGTTTCACAGGGTCCCATTCACCCCTCCACTTT. Its protein product is CASSFTGSHSPLHF.

This clonotype appeared many times. The chain combines TRBV7-9 with TRBJ1-2; no definite D call. The CDR3 spans 11 residues. The V and J ends lost 4 bases and 5 bases respectively, with 5 bases between them. Germline lookup yields CDR1 SEHNR and CDR2 FQNEAQ (reference sequence). CDR3 protein: CASSSGYGYTF. The DNA for the CDR3 is TGTGCCAGCAGCTCGGGTTATGGCTACACCTTC.

This clonotype was detected ten times or more. The CDR3 coding sequence is TGTGCCATCAGTGAGAGACAGGGGGAAGGCTACGAGCAGTACTTC. It translates to CAISERQGEGYEQYF. This chain uses TRBV10-3 with TRBJ2-7; 9 bases agree with TRBD1. J was trimmed by 3 bases and V by 2 bases; bases with no gene match: 5. In germline, CDR1 is ENHRY, CDR2 SYGVKD. The CDR3 spans 15 residues.

This clonotype was seen at least ten times. This chain uses TRBV20-1 with TRBJ2-1; 10 bases map to TRBD2. With V trimmed by 3 bases and J by 7 bases, 9 bases remained unmatched. CDR1 and CDR2 from the germline V gene are DFQATT and SNEGSKA (reference sequence). CDR3 size: 15 residues. The CDR3 is CSARATAGGRNEQFF. The DNA of the CDR3 is TGCAGTGCTAGGGCTACAGCGGGAGGGCGGAATGAGCAGTTCTTC.

This clonotype has at least ten counts. The rearrangement uses TRBV7-9 and TRBJ2-7; TRBD1 aligns across 9 bases. CDR1 and CDR2 from the germline V gene are SEHNR and FQNEAQ (reference sequence). The V and J ends lost 5 bases and 4 bases, in that order; junction bases with no gene match: 9. This CDR3 is 15 amino acids long. The CDR3 DNA reads TGTGCCAGCAGCATTCAAACGGGACAGGGTTACGAGCAGTACTTC. It specifies CASSIQTGQGYEQYF.

The rearrangement uses TRBV30 and TRBJ1-2; a possible D gene is TRBD1 (6 bases). V lost 7 bases to trimming and J lost 0 bases, with 12 bases between them. The germline V gene encodes CDR1 GTSNPN and CDR2 SVGIG (reference sequence). The CDR3 has 13 amino acids. CDR3 sequence reads: CASARQANYGYTF. The CDR3 DNA sequence: TGTGCCTCGGCAAGACAGGCTAACTATGGCTACACCTTC. Complete variable domain (other parts from reference TRBV30 and TRBJ1-2): SQTIHQWPATLVQPVGSPLSLECTVEGTSNPNLYWYRQAAGRGLQLLFYSVGIGQISSEVPQNLSASRPQDRQFILSSKKLLLSDSGFYLCASARQANYGYTFGSGTRLTVV.

At least ten counts were recorded for this clonotype. The chain links TRBV5-6 to TRBJ1-1, with 8 bases aligning to TRBD1. Germline V gene sequence: CDR1 SGHDT, CDR2 YYEEEE. With V trimmed by 4 bases and J by 1 base, 6 bases remained unmatched. This CDR3 region has 15 residues. CDR3 sequence: CASSPRTGQNTEAFF. For the CDR3, the DNA is TGTGCCAGCAGCCCTCGGACAGGGCAGAACACTGAAGCTTTCTTT. The full variable domain, with the rest looked up from reference TRBV5-6 and TRBJ1-1, is DAGVTQSPTHLIKTRGQQVTLRCSPKSGHDTVSWYQQALGQGPQFIFQYYEEEERQRGNFPDRFSGHQFPNYSSELNVNALLLGDSALYLCASSPRTGQNTEAFFGQGTRLTVV.

This clonotype came up many times. The chain combines TRBV3-1 with TRBJ2-7; TRBD1 matches 8 bases. There are 15 residues in the CDR3. Germline V gene lookup returns CDR1 LGHDT and CDR2 YNNKEL (reference sequence). The junction had 11 bases not matched to a gene; V was cut back by 5 bases and J by 5 bases. Here the CDR3 DNA reads TGTGCCAGCAGCAAACGATTACAGGGGGAAAACGAGCAGTACTTC. Encoded protein: CASSKRLQGENEQYF.

This clonotype was counted ten times or more. The J gene is TRBJ1-2, the V gene TRBV2; 10 positions match TRBD1. Germline CDR1 reads SNHLY; CDR2 reads FYNNEI. The CDR3 sequence is 14 residues long. V lost 4 bases and J lost 3; bases outside the gene matches: 2. CDR3 DNA sequence: TGTGCCAGCAGTGCGGGACAGGGGCACTATGGCTACACCTTC. It codes for CASSAGQGHYGYTF.

This clonotype appeared a few times. This chain joins TRBV20-1 and TRBJ2-1; TRBD2 matches at 9 bases. V lost 2 bases, J lost 7 bases, and 9 bases stayed unmatched. Germline CDR1 and CDR2: DFQATT and SNEGSKA (reference sequence). The CDR3 runs 15 residues. The CDR3 reads CSARPLAGVGNEQFF. CDR3 coding DNA: TGCAGTGCTAGACCCTTAGCGGGAGTGGGTAATGAGCAGTTCTTC.

The chain has TRBV6-1 and TRBJ1-6; D is perhaps TRBD1 (5 bases). The germline V gene encodes CDR1 MNHNS and CDR2 SASEGT. The ends were cut back, 8 bases at V and 4 bases at J, with 9 bases in the middle. The CDR3 totals 13 residues. CDR3 region: CASGGDYNSPLHF. The CDR3 nucleotides read TGTGCCAGCGGAGGGGATTATAATTCACCCCTCCACTTT.

The chain couples TRBV20-1 to TRBJ2-7; TRBD2 matches 8 bases. V shed 4 bases, J shed 1 base, and the junction held 3 bases outside the gene matches. CDR1 DFQATT and CDR2 SNEGSKA come from the germline V gene (reference sequence). The CDR3 totals 13 residues. The DNA of the CDR3 is TGCAGTGCTAACCCGGGAGGGTCCTACGAGCAGTACTTC. This gives the protein CSANPGGSYEQYF.

The V and J genes are TRBV2 and TRBJ2-3; 12 positions agree with TRBD2. The V gene's germline CDR1 is SNHLY and CDR2 FYNNEI. The trim removed 5 bases at V and 5 bases at J, leaving 5 bases unmatched. This CDR3 contains 15 residues. Here the CDR3 reads CASSRTSGVVDTQYF. CDR3 nucleotide sequence: TGTGCCAGCAGTCGGACTAGCGGGGTCGTAGATACGCAGTATTTT.

The chain employs TRBV19 and TRBJ2-1, with a weak D call TRBD2 (6 bases). Germline CDR1 and CDR2: LNHDA and SQIVND (reference sequence). The ends were cut back, 4 bases at V and 2 bases at J, with 9 bases in the middle. The CDR3 length is 14 residues. The CDR3 DNA follows: TGTGCCAGTAGTAGTGGAGGGCCCTACAATGAGCAGTTCTTC. It specifies CASSSGGPYNEQFF.

The J gene is TRBJ1-3, the V gene TRBV10-3; 8 bases align to TRBD1. The CDR3 runs 15 residues. Germline CDR1 and CDR2: ENHRY and SYGVKD. J lost 0 bases, V lost 2 bases, and 0 bases had no gene match. CDR3 DNA: TGTGCCATCAGTGAGACAGGGGGCTCTGGAAACACCATATATTTT. It translates to CAISETGGSGNTIYF.

This clonotype came up many times. V is TRBV20-1 and J is TRBJ2-7, with 11 bases matching TRBD2. Germline-derived CDR1 and CDR2 are DFQATT and SNEGSKA (reference sequence). This CDR3 comprises 17 residues. Trimming at V came to 3 bases and at J to 2 bases, leaving 12 bases not matched to a gene. The CDR3 nucleotides are TGCAGTGCTAGTCCCGGGACTAGCGGAATACAAGCCTACGAGCAGTACTTC. This sequence encodes CSASPGTSGIQAYEQYF.

This clonotype was picked up many times. The chain links TRBV28 to TRBJ2-7; D not certain. CDR3 size: 11 residues. CDR1 MDHEN and CDR2 SYDVKM come from the germline V gene. V was clipped by 6 bases and J by 1 base, with 4 bases between them. The CDR3 DNA sequence: TGTGCCAGCAGGCTTTCCTACGAGCAGTACTTC. This sequence encodes CASRLSYEQYF.

The chain employs TRBV19 and TRBJ2-1; TRBD1 might be the D (5 bases). V was clipped by 0 bases and J by 0 bases, with 15 bases between them. Germline V CDR1 and CDR2: LNHDA, SQIVND (reference sequence). The CDR3 has 18 amino acids. The CDR3 sequence is CASSIEGPNIFSYNEQFF. CDR3 coding DNA: TGTGCCAGTAGTATAGAGGGGCCAAACATATTCTCCTACAATGAGCAGTTCTTC.

This clonotype was counted many times. The chain couples TRBV3-1 to TRBJ2-7, with D perhaps matching TRBD2 (6 bases). The CDR3 consists of 14 residues. The V gene's germline CDR1 is LGHDT and CDR2 YNNKEL (reference sequence). V lost 4 bases and J lost 1, with 11 bases in between. The CDR3 DNA reads TGTGCCAGCAGCCCGGGACTGGGATCCTACGAGCAGTACTTC. This sequence encodes CASSPGLGSYEQYF.

In its sample, this clonotype was seen a few times. The chain has TRBV20-1 and TRBJ1-2; D is uncertain. The CDR3 extends over 16 amino acids. From germline, CDR1 is DFQATT and CDR2 SNEGSKA (reference sequence). V was pared by 5 bases and J by 6 bases, with 25 bases between. CDR3 sequence: CSARALIGSANHGYTF. The CDR3 nucleotides are TGCAGTGCTCGAGCTCTTATTGGGTCGGCCAACCATGGCTACACCTTC.

This clonotype was seen ten or more times. The V and J genes are TRBV7-2 and TRBJ2-1, with 8 bases that match TRBD2. The germline gives CDR1 SGHTA, CDR2 FQGNSA. Trimming removed 5 bases from V and 9 bases from J; junction bases left unmatched: 9. The CDR3 is 14 amino acids. The CDR3 loop is CASSGGLVSGEQFF. The CDR3 bases are TGTGCCAGCAGCGGGGGACTAGTTTCCGGTGAGCAGTTCTTC.

In its sample, this clonotype was seen many times. V and J are TRBV5-1 and TRBJ2-1; D unclear. Trimming removed 2 bases from V and 2 bases from J, with 8 bases in between. Looked up from germline, CDR1 is SGHRS and CDR2 is YFSETQ. The CDR3 sequence is 14 residues long. The CDR3 here is CASSLGQTYNEQFF. Written as DNA, the CDR3 is TGCGCCAGCAGCTTAGGGCAGACCTACAATGAGCAGTTCTTC.

This clonotype was seen a few times. The rearrangement uses TRBV2 and TRBJ2-3; a possible D gene is TRBD2 (6 bases). The CDR3 runs to 16 residues. The germline V gene has CDR1 SNHLY and CDR2 FYNNEI. V was clipped by 1 base and J by 0 bases, with 11 bases between them. This CDR3 is CASSEGSAGSTDTQYF. The CDR3 DNA reads TGTGCCAGCAGTGAAGGCTCAGCGGGCAGCACAGATACGCAGTATTTT.

This clonotype was seen more than once but under ten times. The J gene is TRBJ2-2, the V gene TRBV10-3; D ambiguous. The CDR3 sequence is 14 residues long. Germline V gene data show CDR1 as ENHRY and CDR2 as SYGVKD. The ends were cut back, 2 bases at V and 2 bases at J, with 6 bases in the middle. Here the CDR3 DNA reads TGTGCCATCAGTGAGACTCTCAACACCGGGGAGCTGTTTTTT. It encodes CAISETLNTGELFF.